A selection of T cell receptor beta chains follows, all from one sample in a study of blood T cell repertoires in COVID-19. Some clones are missing from TCRdb's copy, which holds only in-frame ones; the method was immunoSEQ multiplex PCR. Of hundreds of thousands of clones listed, over 75% were seen once; the top ten hold roughly 4.6%. Source material: peripheral blood. These receptors all come from a man in his fifties or sixties with active or convalescent COVID-19. The CDR3 runs from the conserved cysteine through the conserved F or W. Fields, in order: D gene, J gene, V gene, clone size, CDR3 DNA, CDR3 protein. D genes are given only for firm matches. Clone size is shown for a subset of rows, as once, few, many or a class of expanded clone.

TRBD2	TRBJ2-1	TRBV3-1/TRBV3-2	.	TGTGCCAGCAGCGGAACTAGCGGGAGTCCCGGCAATGAGCAGTTCTTC	CASSGTSGSPGNEQFF
.	TRBJ1-5	TRBV4-1	.	TGCGCCAGCAGCCAAGATCTAGCTCAGCCCCAGCATTTT	CASSQDLAQPQHF
TRBD1	TRBJ2-2	TRBV5-6	.	TGTGCCAGCAGGATGGGACAGGGGGGCTATGCCGGGGAGCTGTTTTTT	CASRMGQGGYAGELFF
.	TRBJ2-2	TRBV9	few	TGTGCCAGCAGCGGGAGTTTTGGCGGGGAGCTGTTTTTT	CASSGSFGGELFF
.	TRBJ1-5	TRBV21-1	once	TGTGCCAGCAGCAAAGGGCCCGGGCTTAGCGAGGGATTGACCCGTTCCATTAGCAATCAGCCCCAGCATTTT	CASSKGPGLSEGLTRSISNQPQHF
.	TRBJ2-5	TRBV5-8	.	TGTGCCAGCAGCTTGGTTGGGGAGAGCGTTAGGGAGACCCAGTACTTC	CASSLVGESVRETQYF
TRBD2	TRBJ2-1	TRBV14	few	TGTGCCAGCAGCCAAATAACTAGCGGGAGGGCCTCTGAGCAGTTCTTC	CASSQITSGRASEQFF
.	TRBJ1-1	TRBV6-1	.	TGTGCCAGCAGTCCCCCCGGGGGGCACCTCACTGAAGCTTTCTTT	CASSPPGGHLTEAFF
TRBD2	TRBJ2-1	TRBV7-2	.	TGTGCCAGCAGCTTAGTAGCGGGAGTGGTCTACAATGAGCAGTTCTTC	CASSLVAGVVYNEQFF
TRBD1	TRBJ1-1	TRBV19	.	TGTGCCAGTAGTCCCCCTAACAGGGGGCGTGAAGCTTTCTTT	CASSPPNRGREAFF
.	TRBJ1-1	TRBV5-1	.	TGCGCCAGCAGCTTGGTGGAGGGAAGGTTCTCTGAAGCTTTCTTT	CASSLVEGRFSEAFF
.	TRBJ2-1	TRBV6-5	many	TGTGCCAGCGGGAGAGATTCCTACAATGAGCAGTTCTTC	CASGRDSYNEQFF
.	TRBJ1-5	TRBV19	.	TGTGCCAGTGGGTTGGGACAAGCCCAGCCCCAGCATTTT	CASGLGQAQPQHF
.	TRBJ2-7	TRBV11-2	.	TGTGCCAGCAGCTACTATAGCTCCTACGAGCAGTACTTC	CASSYYSSYEQYF
.	TRBJ2-5	TRBV7-9	.	TGTGCCAGCAGCTTAGGGTCTAGAGGTGAGACCCAGTACTTC	CASSLGSRGETQYF
.	TRBJ2-3	TRBV27	.	TGTGCCAGCAGTAGAGGAAGGCGGGAAACTAGCACAGATACGCAGTATTTT	CASSRGRRETSTDTQYF
TRBD1	TRBJ2-1	TRBV30	.	TGTGCCTGCCAACCGGGGACAGGCTCGACTAACTACAATGAGCAGTTCTTC	CACQPGTGSTNYNEQFF
TRBD2	TRBJ2-7	TRBV7-9	.	TGTGCCAGCAGCTTAGGTAGCGGGAGCAGCCAGCAGTACTTC	CASSLGSGSSQQYF
TRBD1	TRBJ1-2	TRBV30	.	TGTGCCTGGACCCACGGGACAGAGTATGGCTACACCTTC	CAWTHGTEYGYTF
TRBD1	TRBJ1-2	TRBV5-4	.	TGTGCCAGCAGCTTGCAGGGACAGTCTCATCATGGCTACACCTTC	CASSLQGQSHHGYTF
TRBD1	TRBJ1-6	TRBV28	.	TGTGCCAGCAGATTAAGCAGGGGGCGCACCTATAATTCACCCCTCCACTTT	CASRLSRGRTYNSPLHF
TRBD1	TRBJ2-3	TRBV4-2	few	TGTGCCAGCAGCAGCCGGACAGGTACAGATACGCAGTATTTT	CASSSRTGTDTQYF
.	TRBJ1-5	TRBV7-9	.	TGTGCCAGCAGCTTAGGGGCATTGGGCAATCCCCAGCATTTT	CASSLGALGNPQHF
.	TRBJ2-7	TRBV30	once	TGTGCCTGGGTGAGTAGGGACACCTACTCCTACGAGCAGTACTTC	CAWVSRDTYSYEQYF
.	TRBJ2-7	TRBV7-2	.	TGTGCCAGCAGCTTCCAGGGAAGCTACCGTGAGCAGTACTTC	CASSFQGSYREQYF
.	TRBJ2-5	TRBV7-9	once	TGTGCCAGCAGCTCCCGAGGAGTTGGCGGTGTTAGGGAGACCCAGTACTTC	CASSSRGVGGVRETQYF
TRBD1	TRBJ1-6	TRBV2	.	TGTGCCAGCGTCCGGGAGGGGGCAGGGTCACCCCTCCACTTT	CASVREGAGSPLHF
TRBD1	TRBJ1-4	TRBV27	.	TGTGCCAGCAGCCAGGGCGACAGGGCCTTTAATGAAAAACTGTTTTTT	CASSQGDRAFNEKLFF
.	TRBJ1-2	TRBV5-6	.	TGTGCCAGCAGCTTGGACACCTTTGGCTATGGCTACACCTTC	CASSLDTFGYGYTF
TRBD1	TRBJ1-4	TRBV10-1	few	TGCGCCAGCAGTGAGTCCAGGGACAGAAAAAAACTGTTTTTT	CASSESRDRKKLFF
.	TRBJ2-3	TRBV7-3	.	TGTGCCAGCAGCTTTGACGGGGAAAGCACAGATACGCAGTATTTT	CASSFDGESTDTQYF
TRBD1	TRBJ1-4	TRBV28	.	TGTGCCAGCAGACCTCGGGGACAGGGTGGTTTCTTT	CASRPRGQGGFF
TRBD1	TRBJ2-2	TRBV7-6	few	TGTGCCAGCAGCTTGGGACAGGGTTTCACCGGGGAGCTGTTTTTT	CASSLGQGFTGELFF
.	TRBJ2-7	TRBV5-1	.	TGCGCCAGCCAAAGCGACTCCTACGAGCAGTACTTC	CASQSDSYEQYF
TRBD2	TRBJ2-5	TRBV2	.	TGTGCCAGCAGCTCGACTAGCGGACAAGAGACCCAGTACTTC	CASSSTSGQETQYF
.	TRBJ2-7	TRBV6-1	.	TGTGCCAGCAGTGAGCAGGGGTACGAGCAGTACTTC	CASSEQGYEQYF
.	TRBJ2-2	TRBV4-3	.	TGCGCCAGCAGCCAAGCCCAGGCCCTGGAGCTGTTTTTT	CASSQAQALELFF
.	TRBJ1-6	TRBV6-5	once	TGTGCCAGCAGTTACCGGGCAGGGCCCGATTCACCCCTCCACTTT	CASSYRAGPDSPLHF
TRBD1	TRBJ1-6	TRBV6-2/TRBV6-3	.	TGTGCCAGCAGTCGCTTCTTAGGACAGGGCTACGTCGGGAGGAATTCACCCCTCCACTTT	CASSRFLGQGYVGRNSPLHF
TRBD1	TRBJ2-6	TRBV12-5	.	TGTGCTGTTCCGACAGACAGGGGACAGTCTGGGGCCAACGTCCTGACTTTC	CAVPTDRGQSGANVLTF
.	TRBJ2-2	TRBV4-1	.	TGCGCCAGCAGCCAGGACGGAGAAGCGGCCAGGGGGGAGCTGTTTTTT	CASSQDGEAARGELFF
TRBD1	TRBJ2-7	TRBV10-3	.	TGTGCCATCAGTGAAAGGGGGCGCAGGACCTACGAGCAGTACTTC	CAISERGRRTYEQYF
.	TRBJ1-3	TRBV21-1	.	TGTGCCAGCAGCAGATACAGGGAAAACACCATATATTTT	CASSRYRENTIYF
TRBD1	TRBJ1-3	TRBV11-2	.	TGTGCCAGCAGCCGGGACAGGGGCAACCTCTCTGGAAACACCATATATTTT	CASSRDRGNLSGNTIYF
.	TRBJ1-4	TRBV6-5	.	TGTGCCAGCAGTTATCAAAGGGGGATTAATGAAAAACTGTTTTTT	CASSYQRGINEKLFF
TRBD1	TRBJ1-2	TRBV7-3	.	TGTGCCAGCAGCTCCGCAGGGGGCGGGGGCTACACCTTC	CASSSAGGGGYTF
TRBD1	TRBJ1-5	TRBV6-6	.	TGTGCCAGCACCCCGGGACAGCGCAATCAGCCCCAGCATTTT	CASTPGQRNQPQHF
.	TRBJ2-7	TRBV5-4	once	TGTGCCAGCAGCTTGAAGGGGTCCTACGAGCAGTACTTC	CASSLKGSYEQYF
TRBD1	TRBJ1-2	TRBV4-2	.	TGTGCCAGCAGCCGAGACAGGGTGAACTATGGCTACACCTTC	CASSRDRVNYGYTF
TRBD2	TRBJ2-3	TRBV10-1	.	TGCGCCAGCAGCGAAAGAATAGCGGGGGTGGTTGATACGCAGTATTTT	CASSERIAGVVDTQYF
.	TRBJ1-1	TRBV15	.	TGTGCCACCAGCAGAGCTGTGCGGGATGAAGCTTTCTTT	CATSRAVRDEAFF
.	TRBJ1-3	TRBV7-6	.	TGTGCCAGCAGCTTAGAGACTTCGAGAATCTTCTCTGGAAACACCATATATTTT	CASSLETSRIFSGNTIYF
.	TRBJ1-2	TRBV6-5	once	TGTGCCAGCAGTTCCCCCCAGGGTGACTATGGCTACACCTTC	CASSSPQGDYGYTF
.	TRBJ1-6	TRBV27	.	TGTGCCAGCAGTTTATCGATACGGGGTAATTCACCCCTCCACTTT	CASSLSIRGNSPLHF
.	TRBJ1-3	TRBV28	.	TGTGCCAGCAGTTCCGGGGGCTCTGGAAACACCATATATTTT	CASSSGGSGNTIYF
.	TRBJ1-3	TRBV29-1	.	TGCAGCGTTGAAGGGAGCTCTGGAAACACCATATATTTT	CSVEGSSGNTIYF
TRBD2	TRBJ2-3	TRBV6-1	.	TGTGCCAGCAGTGAAAGGTGGTCAAGCGGGAGGGCCGAAGATACGCAGTATTTT	CASSERWSSGRAEDTQYF
.	TRBJ2-1	TRBV19	.	TGTGCCAGTAGTATATACCGATCGGGGGGCCCCTCGCGGGGGAATGAGCAGTTCTTC	CASSIYRSGGPSRGNEQFF